A selection of T cell receptor beta chains follows, all from one sample in a study of blood T cell repertoires in COVID-19. TCRdb's copy holds only in-frame clones and misses some; the assay was immunoSEQ multiplex PCR. The data hold roughly 120,000 clones, with about 85% observed a single time. Sequences were obtained from peripheral blood. The receptors come from a man aged 45 to 65 with acute or convalescent COVID-19. The CDR3 runs from the conserved cysteine through the conserved F or W. A D gene is named only where the DNA matches it firmly. Not every row has a clone size; where given, it reads once, few, many or a size class.

clone size	V gene	D gene	J gene	CDR3 protein	CDR3 DNA
NA	TRBV3-1/TRBV3-2	TRBD1	TRBJ1-1	CASSSTGGTEAFF	TGTGCCAGCAGCAGCACAGGGGGCACTGAAGCTTTCTTT
NA	TRBV5-1	NA	TRBJ2-3	CASSFVNRASTDTQYF	TGCGCCAGCAGCTTTGTGAACAGGGCGAGCACAGATACGCAGTATTTT
NA	TRBV19	TRBD1	TRBJ1-2	CASHRGDRANYGYTF	TGTGCCAGTCACAGGGGGGACAGGGCTAACTATGGCTACACCTTC
NA	TRBV5-1	NA	TRBJ1-4	CASSRDRLGSEKLFF	TGCGCCAGCAGCAGAGACAGGTTGGGAAGTGAAAAACTGTTTTTT
NA	TRBV7-6	TRBD1	TRBJ2-3	CASSLATGAMSTDTQYF	TGTGCCAGCAGCTTGGCGACAGGGGCCATGAGCACAGATACGCAGTATTTT
few	TRBV5-6	TRBD1	TRBJ2-6	CASSSIQGAGSGANVLTF	TGTGCCAGCAGCTCAATACAGGGGGCCGGCTCTGGGGCCAACGTCCTGACTTTC
NA	TRBV6-6	NA	TRBJ1-1	CARPRVGQTTEAFF	TGTGCCCGCCCTCGGGTCGGACAGACCACTGAAGCTTTCTTT
NA	TRBV2	TRBD2	TRBJ2-5	CASSFGGLAPETQYF	TGTGCCAGCAGCTTCGGGGGACTAGCCCCAGAGACCCAGTACTTC
NA	TRBV24-1	TRBD2	TRBJ2-3	CATEPGGRSTDTQYF	TGTGCCACCGAGCCGGGCGGGAGGTCCACAGATACGCAGTATTTT
once	TRBV24-1	TRBD2	TRBJ2-3	CATSALNSGPLTDTQYF	TGTGCCACCAGTGCCCTAAATAGCGGGCCCCTCACAGATACGCAGTATTTT
NA	TRBV28	TRBD1	TRBJ1-2	CASLSRSGTGFKGYTF	TGTGCCAGCCTATCTCGATCCGGGACAGGGTTCAAAGGCTACACCTTC
NA	TRBV2	NA	TRBJ1-4	CASSEAGPGEKLFF	TGTGCCAGCAGTGAGGCAGGGCCGGGTGAAAAACTGTTTTTT
NA	TRBV4-2	TRBD1	TRBJ1-5	CASSPEGTGYRNQPQHF	TGTGCCAGCAGCCCGGAAGGGACAGGGTATCGGAATCAGCCCCAGCATTTT
NA	TRBV6-6	NA	TRBJ2-5	CASSYSGLETQYF	TGTGCCAGCAGTTACAGCGGTCTGGAGACCCAGTACTTC
NA	TRBV20-1	NA	TRBJ1-5	CSASREGEQPQHF	TGCAGTGCTAGTAGGGAGGGAGAGCAGCCCCAGCATTTT
NA	TRBV29-1	NA	TRBJ1-2	CSVERASLQGYTF	TGCAGCGTTGAGCGGGCCAGTCTTCAGGGCTACACCTTC
once	TRBV5-6	TRBD2	TRBJ2-5	CASSLVKRGRFQETQYF	TGTGCCAGCAGCTTGGTTAAGCGGGGGAGATTTCAAGAGACCCAGTACTTC
NA	TRBV5-6	NA	TRBJ2-1	CASSFSFGGEQFF	TGTGCCAGCAGCTTTAGTTTCGGTGGTGAGCAGTTCTTC
NA	TRBV29-1	NA	TRBJ1-5	CSARYSNQPQHF	TGCAGCGCGCGGTATAGCAATCAGCCCCAGCATTTT
few	TRBV18	NA	TRBJ1-1	CASSFDRSEAFF	TGTGCCAGCTCATTTGACAGGAGCGAAGCTTTCTTT
NA	TRBV5-1	TRBD1	TRBJ2-3	CASSPGQGTDTQYF	TGCGCCAGCAGCCCGGGACAGGGCACAGATACGCAGTATTTT
NA	TRBV29-1	TRBD2	TRBJ2-3	CSVEKTSGASTDTQYF	TGCAGCGTTGAAAAGACTAGCGGGGCAAGCACAGATACGCAGTATTTT
few	TRBV21-1	NA	TRBJ1-3	CASSPPQVDTIYF	TGTGCCAGCAGCCCCCCTCAGGTTGACACCATATATTTT
NA	TRBV9	NA	TRBJ1-2	CASSRSNYGYTF	TGTGCCAGCAGTCGGTCTAACTATGGCTACACCTTC
NA	TRBV28	NA	TRBJ1-3	CASSLRLGGGSGNTIYF	TGTGCCAGCAGTTTACGCCTAGGTGGAGGCTCTGGAAACACCATATATTTT
NA	TRBV5-1	NA	TRBJ1-1	CASSLTQSNTEAFF	TGCGCCAGCAGCTTGACACAATCGAACACTGAAGCTTTCTTT
NA	TRBV5-1	NA	TRBJ1-2	CASSLAQAGAYGYTF	TGCGCCAGCAGCTTGGCCCAGGCAGGGGCCTATGGCTACACCTTC
NA	TRBV7-3	TRBD1	TRBJ1-2	CASSSSTGGKDYTF	TGTGCCAGCAGCTCTTCTACAGGGGGAAAGGACTACACCTTC
NA	TRBV3-1/TRBV3-2	NA	TRBJ1-5	CASSQGHGGNQPQHF	TGTGCCAGCAGCCAGGGGCACGGTGGGAACCAGCCCCAGCATTTT
NA	TRBV19	TRBD2	TRBJ2-1	CASSPIAGDLYNEQFF	TGTGCCAGTAGCCCAATAGCGGGGGACCTCTACAATGAGCAGTTCTTC
NA	TRBV5-1	NA	TRBJ2-3	CASSLDYKAGGTQYF	TGCGCCAGCAGCTTGGACTACAAGGCCGGGGGTACGCAGTATTTT
few	TRBV29-1	TRBD1	TRBJ2-5	CSAQGQGGETQYF	TGCAGCGCCCAAGGACAGGGGGGAGAGACCCAGTACTTC
NA	TRBV19	TRBD1	TRBJ1-1	CASTAGGYDTEAFF	TGTGCCAGTACCGCAGGGGGGTATGACACTGAAGCTTTCTTT
once	TRBV24-1	TRBD1	TRBJ2-5	CATSDSGQGARPYQETQYF	TGTGCCACCAGTGATTCGGGACAGGGGGCTCGACCGTACCAAGAGACCCAGTACTTC
NA	TRBV7-8	NA	TRBJ1-2	CASSLYLRADYGYTF	TGTGCCAGCAGCTTATATTTGAGGGCGGACTATGGCTACACCTTC
NA	TRBV1	NA	TRBJ1-3	CTSSQARRGQAGNTIYF	TGCACCAGCAGCCAGGCCCGAAGGGGGCAAGCTGGAAACACCATATATTTT
NA	TRBV6-6	NA	TRBJ2-2	CASSYSNPGTGELFF	TGTGCCAGCAGTTACTCGAATCCGGGGACCGGGGAGCTGTTTTTT
NA	TRBV19	NA	TRBJ1-2	CASSIVGQRNYGYTF	TGTGCCAGTAGTATAGTTGGACAGAGGAACTATGGCTACACCTTC
NA	TRBV24-1	NA	TRBJ2-5	CATSDSTQETQYF	TGTGCCACCAGTGATTCGACTCAAGAGACCCAGTACTTC
NA	TRBV4-1	TRBD1	TRBJ1-3	CASSQDREGSDRGRNTIYF	TGCGCCAGCAGCCAAGATAGAGAGGGATCGGACAGGGGGCGGAACACCATATATTTT
once	TRBV5-1	TRBD1	TRBJ1-1	CASRSGTGTEAFF	TGCGCCAGCAGATCCGGGACAGGGACTGAAGCTTTCTTT
NA	TRBV28	NA	TRBJ1-3	CASGRANSGNTIYF	TGTGCCAGCGGCAGGGCGAACTCTGGAAACACCATATATTTT
once	TRBV4-1	NA	TRBJ2-4	CASSQEGGGTSKNIQYF	TGCGCCAGCAGCCAAGAGGGTGGGGGCACCTCCAAAAACATTCAGTACTTC
NA	TRBV11-2	NA	TRBJ2-5	CASSLELGRETQYF	TGTGCCAGCAGCTTAGAACTGGGCCGGGAGACCCAGTACTTC
few	TRBV28	NA	TRBJ1-5	CASRLQGQPQHF	TGTGCCAGCAGATTACAGGGACAGCCCCAGCATTTT
NA	TRBV11-2	TRBD1	TRBJ2-1	CASSSRQGGYNEQFF	TGTGCCAGCAGCTCCAGACAGGGTGGGTACAATGAGCAGTTCTTC
NA	TRBV10-3	TRBD1	TRBJ1-2	CAISRDRGYGYTF	TGTGCCATCAGTCGGGACAGGGGCTATGGCTACACCTTC
NA	TRBV19	TRBD1	TRBJ1-5	CASSIETGTGLNQPQHF	TGTGCCAGTAGTATAGAGACAGGGACGGGTCTCAATCAGCCCCAGCATTTT
NA	TRBV2	TRBD1	TRBJ1-2	CASRVDRGPNYGYTF	TGTGCCAGCAGGGTCGACAGGGGGCCCAACTATGGCTACACCTTC
NA	TRBV7-3	NA	TRBJ2-3	CASSLTSRGGGTTDTQYF	TGTGCCAGCAGCTTAACGTCCCGGGGAGGGGGGACAACAGATACGCAGTATTTT
NA	TRBV7-9	NA	TRBJ1-4	CASSAQGIHSTNEKLFF	TGTGCCAGCAGCGCCCAGGGAATACACTCAACTAATGAAAAACTGTTTTTT
NA	TRBV27	NA	TRBJ1-6	CASSYGGVDNSPLHF	TGTGCCAGCAGTTACGGAGGGGTTGACAATTCACCCCTCCACTTT
once	TRBV12-3/TRBV12-4	NA	TRBJ2-4	CASSLKGNIQYF	TGTGCCAGCAGTTTAAAGGGGAACATTCAGTACTTC